This T cell receptor (beta chain) was observed in a study of neurological immune-mediated disorders. The germline V gene encodes CDR1 LGHDT and CDR2 YNNKEL (reference sequence). There are 17 residues in the CDR3. Trimming removed 0 bases from V and 2 bases from J, with 16 bases in between. At least ten counts were recorded for this clonotype. TCRdb analysed the 5' RACE reads with MiXCR anew, one entry per CDR3 protein. The sample includes about 120,000 distinct CDR3 sequences, about 3.4% of them seen just once. The chain links TRBV3-1 to TRBJ2-5; D may be TRBD1 or TRBD2 (6 bases each). The clonotype was recovered from a woman younger than 45 with multiple sclerosis. Sequenced sample: PBMCs. The chain's CDR3 is CASSQEVTGSGQETQYF. The CDR3 DNA reads as TGTGCCAGCAGCCAAGAAGTCACAGGGAGCGGGCAAGAGACCCAGTACTTC.